This T cell receptor (beta chain) was retrieved from a study of T-cell memory formation after mild COVID-19. General study points: Shrinking CD4+ clones were chiefly CM and EM; CD8+ ones were chiefly EMRA. Clonal second-wave expansions that peaked on day 37 had unconfirmed SARS-CoV-2 specificity.

A note on this clonotype: Its antigen is as yet unknown.

Using its own MiXCR run on the 5' RACE reads, TCRdb lists one record per CDR3 protein. The sample contains 110,000 or so distinct CDR3 sequences, 22% of which appear only once. V dropped 1 base and J dropped 1; count of bases not matched to a gene: 1. Germline loops: CDR1 MNHEY, CDR2 SVGAGI. The CDR3 totals 16 residues. This TCR was sampled from a man younger than 30 who had mild COVID-19 (a few samples of this study predate the infection). Cell type and time point are not known. The sequencing sample was made of PBMCs or a T cell subset sorted from them (not recorded which). The J gene is TRBJ2-3, the V gene TRBV6-5; 11 bases agree with TRBD2. The CDR3 DNA is TGTGCCAGCAGTTACTTGGGACTAGCGGGCACAGATACGCAGTATTTT. Its translation is CASSYLGLAGTDTQYF.